This T cell receptor beta chain appears in the sequencing data of a study of blood T cell repertoires in COVID-19. The V gene's germline CDR1 is LNHNV and CDR2 YYDKDF (reference sequence). Trimming cost V 4 bases and J 6 bases, with 15 bases left between them. The CDR3 is made up of 14 amino acids. Followed over time, Seattle patients had been enrolled while infection was active. Original processing methods: Reference gene primer amplification gave estimated nucleated cell counts. Profiled with immunoSEQ multiplex PCR; TCRdb holds only in-frame clones, not every one. D and trimming were read from the DNA, whereas the V and J calls and clone size are those reported in that table. The sample contains fewer than 350,000 clones, about 91% of which appear only once.

The material sequenced was peripheral blood. This TCR was recovered from a woman aged 25 to 39 with COVID-19, enrolled during active disease. The V and J genes are TRBV15 and TRBJ1-2; TRBD1 is a possible D gene (6 bases). In DNA form, the CDR3 reads TGTGCCACCAGCACAATTCAGGGGAAGGATGGCTACACCTTC. Its protein is CATSTIQGKDGYTF.